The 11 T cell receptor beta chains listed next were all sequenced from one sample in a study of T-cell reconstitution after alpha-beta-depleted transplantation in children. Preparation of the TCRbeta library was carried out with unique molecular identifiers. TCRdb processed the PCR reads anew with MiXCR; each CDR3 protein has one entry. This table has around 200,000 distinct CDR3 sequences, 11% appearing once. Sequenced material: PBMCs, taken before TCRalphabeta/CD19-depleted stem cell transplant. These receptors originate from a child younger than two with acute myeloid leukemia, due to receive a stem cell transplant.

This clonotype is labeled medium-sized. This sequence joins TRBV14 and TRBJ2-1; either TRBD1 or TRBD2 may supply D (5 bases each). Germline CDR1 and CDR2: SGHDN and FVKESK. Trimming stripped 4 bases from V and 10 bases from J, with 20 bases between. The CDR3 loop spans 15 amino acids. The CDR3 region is CASSLGTTSSEEQFF. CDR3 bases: TGTGCCAGCAGCCTAGGGACCACCTCCTCTGAAGAGCAGTTCTTC. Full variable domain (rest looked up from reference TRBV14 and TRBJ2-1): EAGVTQFPSHSVIEKGQTVTLRCDPISGHDNLYWYRRVMGKEIKFLLHFVKESKQDESGMPNNRFLAERTGGTYSTLKVQPAELEDSGVYFCASSLGTTSSEEQFFGPGTRLTVL.

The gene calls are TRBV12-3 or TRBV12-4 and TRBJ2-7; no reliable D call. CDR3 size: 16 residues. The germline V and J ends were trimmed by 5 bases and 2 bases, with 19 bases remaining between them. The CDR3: CASSPPRQDKPYEQYF. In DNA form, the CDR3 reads TGTGCCAGCAGTCCCCCCCGGCAGGATAAGCCCTACGAGCAGTACTTC.

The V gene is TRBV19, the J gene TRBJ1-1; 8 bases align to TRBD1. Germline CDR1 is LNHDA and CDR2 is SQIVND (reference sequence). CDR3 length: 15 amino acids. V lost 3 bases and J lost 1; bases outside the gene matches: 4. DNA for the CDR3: TGTGCCAGTAGTATGCAGGGGGCAACGAACACTGAAGCTTTCTTT. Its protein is CASSMQGATNTEAFF.

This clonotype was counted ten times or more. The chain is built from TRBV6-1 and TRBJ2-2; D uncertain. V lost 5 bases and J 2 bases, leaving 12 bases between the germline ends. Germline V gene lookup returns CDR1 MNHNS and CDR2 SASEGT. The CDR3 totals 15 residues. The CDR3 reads CASSTDQANTGELFF. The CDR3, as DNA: TGTGCCAGCAGTACGGACCAAGCAAACACCGGGGAGCTGTTTTTT.

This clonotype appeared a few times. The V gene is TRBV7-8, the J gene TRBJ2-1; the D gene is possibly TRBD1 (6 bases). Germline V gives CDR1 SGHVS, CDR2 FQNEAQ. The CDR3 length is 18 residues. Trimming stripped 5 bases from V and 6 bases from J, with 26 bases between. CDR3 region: CASSPRTWHRDEGNEQFF. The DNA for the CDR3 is TGTGCCAGCAGCCCTCGAACTTGGCACAGGGACGAAGGCAATGAGCAGTTCTTC.

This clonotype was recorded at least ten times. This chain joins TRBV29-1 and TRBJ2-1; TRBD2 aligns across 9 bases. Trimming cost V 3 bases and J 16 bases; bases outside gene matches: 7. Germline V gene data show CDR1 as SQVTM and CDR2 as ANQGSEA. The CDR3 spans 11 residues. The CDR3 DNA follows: TGCAGCGTTGAGAGTAGCGGGAGTCACTTCTTC. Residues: CSVESSGSHFF.

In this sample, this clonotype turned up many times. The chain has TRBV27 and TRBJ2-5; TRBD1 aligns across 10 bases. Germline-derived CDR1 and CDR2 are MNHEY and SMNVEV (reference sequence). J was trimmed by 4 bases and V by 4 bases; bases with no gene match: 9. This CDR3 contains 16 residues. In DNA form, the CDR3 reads TGTGCCAGCAGTTCTCTCGGGACAGGGGAAGGAGAGACCCAGTACTTC. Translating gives CASSSLGTGEGETQYF.

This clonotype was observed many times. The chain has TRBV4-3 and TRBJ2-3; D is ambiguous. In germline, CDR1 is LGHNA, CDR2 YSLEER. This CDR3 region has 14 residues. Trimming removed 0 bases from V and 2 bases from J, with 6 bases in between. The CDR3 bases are TGCGCCAGCAGCCAAGATTGGGCCACAGATACGCAGTATTTT. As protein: CASSQDWATDTQYF.

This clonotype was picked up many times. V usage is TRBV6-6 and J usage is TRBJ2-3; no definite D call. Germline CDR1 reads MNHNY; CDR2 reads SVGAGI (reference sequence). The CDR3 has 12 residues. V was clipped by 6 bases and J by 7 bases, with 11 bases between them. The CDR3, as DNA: TGTGCCAGCAGCCTGCAATCCTATACGCAGTATTTT. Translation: CASSLQSYTQYF.

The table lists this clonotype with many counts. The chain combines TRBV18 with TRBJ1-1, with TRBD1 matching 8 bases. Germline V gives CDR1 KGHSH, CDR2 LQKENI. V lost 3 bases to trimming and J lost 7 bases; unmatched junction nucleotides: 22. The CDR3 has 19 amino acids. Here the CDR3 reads CASSPDRGAQLDSGLEAFF. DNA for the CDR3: TGTGCCAGCTCACCCGACAGGGGAGCACAGCTCGATAGTGGCCTTGAAGCTTTCTTT.

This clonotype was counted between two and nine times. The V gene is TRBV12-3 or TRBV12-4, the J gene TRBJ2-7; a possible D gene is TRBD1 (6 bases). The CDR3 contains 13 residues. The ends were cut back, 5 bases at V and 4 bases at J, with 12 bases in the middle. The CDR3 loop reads CASSGQPNYEQYF. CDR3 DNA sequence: TGTGCCAGCAGTGGACAGCCAAATTACGAGCAGTACTTC.